This T cell receptor beta chain was captured by sequencing in a study of shared clonotypes between healthy human individuals. Study-wide results and limits: An expected dependence of interdonor clonotype sharing on sequencing depth was noted.

Terminally differentiated effector memory CD45RA+ cells were left out of the naive CD8 fraction, which was CD45RO-negative and positively selected for CCR7. Within Nashville, Tennessee resided all donors, each a Caucasian adult. Generated by immunoSEQ multiplex PCR, the TCRdb table keeps only in-frame clones and is missing some. Of 1.5 million to 2.5 million clones listed, approximately 94% are singletons. Regarding this clone: What it recognizes is unknown.

This CDR3 has 13 amino acids. Trimming took off 3 bases at V and 2 bases at J, with 5 bases between the two ends. Germline CDR1 is MNHEY and CDR2 is SMNVEV (reference sequence). What was sequenced was naive CD8+ T cells sorted from blood. The V gene is TRBV27, the J gene TRBJ1-3; D ambiguous. This clonotype was obtained from a man aged 18-30 years in good health. CDR3 protein: CASSLRAGNTIYF. DNA for the CDR3: TGTGCCAGCAGTTTGCGGGCTGGAAACACCATATATTTT.